This T cell receptor (beta chain) comes out of a study of cytomegalovirus exposure and HLA in healthy donors. This CDR3 has 16 residues. V gave up 4 bases and J gave up 3 bases; unmatched junction bases: 8. The V gene's germline CDR1 is SGHDN and CDR2 FVKESK. The primer mix had 60 Vbeta and 13 Jbeta primers. The assay was immunoSEQ multiplex PCR, and TCRdb's table has in-frame clones only and misses some. The sample carries about 120,000 clones, 75% to 90% recorded once. The V call is TRBV14, the J call TRBJ2-1, with TRBD2 identical over 8 bases. The sequenced sample consisted of PBMCs. This TCR came from a female donor in good health and CMV-seropositive. The CDR3 spells CASSRESSGRYNEQFF. CDR3 bases: TGTGCCAGCAGCCGCGAGTCTAGCGGGCGCTACAATGAGCAGTTCTTC.